One sample yielded the 9 T cell receptor beta chains listed below, sequenced in a study of T cells in localized non-small cell lung cancer (dated by TCRdb to 2019 to 2021). The method behind the library was the immunoSEQ multiplex PCR assay. Here the immuneACCESS table is served through TCRdb, limited to in-frame sequences with V and J called. Missing clones are a known gap in these copies; in checked studies unresolved V genes cover under half, and the rest lacks a known reason. In all, the sample holds approximately 20,000 clones, and approximately 84% of those were seen once. The ten biggest clones cover 2% to 2.5% of the sample. Sequenced here: peripheral blood, sampled before any cancer treatment. The receptors were gathered from a man between 35 and 75 years old with stage I lung adenocarcinoma.

The rearrangement joins TRBV28 to TRBJ2-7, with TRBD1 as a possible D gene (6 bases). The CDR3 extends over 18 amino acids. Trimming stripped 6 bases from V and 5 bases from J, with 29 bases between. Germline assignment: CDR1 MDHEN and CDR2 SYDVKM. The CDR3 spells CASSRGQGLEVPQDEQYF. DNA for the CDR3: TGTGCCAGCAGCCGCGGGCAGGGGTTGGAAGTCCCCCAGGACGAGCAGTACTTC. The whole variable domain, remainder taken from reference TRBV28 and TRBJ2-7, is DVKVTQSSRYLVKRTGEKVFLECVQDMDHENMFWYRQDPGLGLRLIYFSYDVKMKEKGDIPEGYSVSREKKERFSLILESASTNQTSMYLCASSRGQGLEVPQDEQYFGPGTRLTVT.

J is TRBJ2-7 and V is TRBV15; 9 bases line up with TRBD1. The V gene end was trimmed by 5 bases and the J gene end by 4 bases; junction bases not matched to a gene: 9. The V gene's germline CDR1 is LNHNV and CDR2 YYDKDF (reference sequence). The CDR3 loop spans 15 amino acids. In DNA form, the CDR3 reads TGTGCCACCAGCCCGAAGACAGGGGGAGGTTACGAGCAGTACTTC. Protein: CATSPKTGGGYEQYF.

Only one count was recorded for this clone. The J gene is TRBJ2-3, the V gene TRBV28, with 11 bases identical to TRBD2. The V gene's germline CDR1 is MDHEN and CDR2 SYDVKM. With 5 bases clipped from V and 7 bases from J, the junction kept 14 bases outside the gene matches. The CDR3 sequence is 17 residues long. The chain's CDR3 is CASSGLAGGQRRYTQYF. The CDR3 DNA reads as TGTGCCAGCAGTGGGCTAGCGGGGGGTCAAAGACGGTATACGCAGTATTTT. The whole variable domain, remainder taken from reference TRBV28 and TRBJ2-3, is DVKVTQSSRYLVKRTGEKVFLECVQDMDHENMFWYRQDPGLGLRLIYFSYDVKMKEKGDIPEGYSVSREKKERFSLILESASTNQTSMYLCASSGLAGGQRRYTQYFGPGTRLTVL.

The genes are TRBV11-3 and TRBJ2-2, with TRBD2 as a possible D gene (7 bases). This CDR3 contains 15 residues. The V gene's germline CDR1 is SGHNT and CDR2 YENEEA. The ends were cut back, 6 bases at V and 1 base at J, with 12 bases in the middle. The CDR3 region has the DNA TGTGCCAGCAGTCTGGGAGGGGGGAACACCGGGGAGCTGTTTTTT. It specifies CASSLGGGNTGELFF.

The genes are TRBV7-2 and TRBJ2-1, with D possibly being TRBD1 (6 bases). Per germline, CDR1 SGHTA and CDR2 FQGNSA. The CDR3 consists of 14 residues. V was cut by 3 bases and J by 5 bases, with 11 bases left in between. The CDR3 loop reads CASSFQGSDNEQFF. CDR3 DNA: TGTGCCAGCAGCTTCCAGGGGTCCGACAATGAGCAGTTCTTC.

The CDR3 nucleotides are TGCGCCAGCAGCCCAACAGGGGGCTTAAGCTCCTACGAGCAGTACTTC. This translates into CASSPTGGLSSYEQYF. V is TRBV5-1 and J is TRBJ2-7; the match to TRBD1 covers 9 bases. From germline, CDR1 is SGHRS and CDR2 YFSETQ. This CDR3 spans 16 amino acids. V was pared by 4 bases and J by 0 bases, with 8 bases of the junction left unmatched.

The rearrangement uses TRBV7-2 and TRBJ2-7; 9 nucleotides align to TRBD2. Per germline, CDR1 SGHTA and CDR2 FQGNSA. J was trimmed by 4 bases and V by 5 bases; bases with no gene match: 6. The CDR3 is 14 amino acids. The CDR3 DNA sequence: TGTGCCAGCAGCCGTGGGCGGGGGGGATACGAGCAGTACTTC. It codes for CASSRGRGGYEQYF.

This clone was observed a few times. In DNA, the CDR3 is TGCGCCAGCAGCCTGGGAGGGACAGGGAGCTCCTACGAGCAGTACTTC. Amino acid sequence: CASSLGGTGSSYEQYF. The V and J genes are TRBV5-1 and TRBJ2-7; 9 bases match TRBD1. V trimming: 4 bases; J trimming: 0 bases; junction bases outside the gene matches: 8. CDR1 and CDR2 (germline): SGHRS, YFSETQ. The CDR3 length is 16 residues.

V usage is TRBV2 and J usage is TRBJ2-3; D uncertain. Between the trimmed V and J ends, which lost 5 bases and 3 bases, there was a span of 6 bases. This CDR3 contains 12 residues. Germline V CDR1 and CDR2: SNHLY, FYNNEI. The CDR3 here is CASSYSTDTQYF. The CDR3 DNA is TGTGCCAGCAGTTATAGTACAGATACGCAGTATTTT.